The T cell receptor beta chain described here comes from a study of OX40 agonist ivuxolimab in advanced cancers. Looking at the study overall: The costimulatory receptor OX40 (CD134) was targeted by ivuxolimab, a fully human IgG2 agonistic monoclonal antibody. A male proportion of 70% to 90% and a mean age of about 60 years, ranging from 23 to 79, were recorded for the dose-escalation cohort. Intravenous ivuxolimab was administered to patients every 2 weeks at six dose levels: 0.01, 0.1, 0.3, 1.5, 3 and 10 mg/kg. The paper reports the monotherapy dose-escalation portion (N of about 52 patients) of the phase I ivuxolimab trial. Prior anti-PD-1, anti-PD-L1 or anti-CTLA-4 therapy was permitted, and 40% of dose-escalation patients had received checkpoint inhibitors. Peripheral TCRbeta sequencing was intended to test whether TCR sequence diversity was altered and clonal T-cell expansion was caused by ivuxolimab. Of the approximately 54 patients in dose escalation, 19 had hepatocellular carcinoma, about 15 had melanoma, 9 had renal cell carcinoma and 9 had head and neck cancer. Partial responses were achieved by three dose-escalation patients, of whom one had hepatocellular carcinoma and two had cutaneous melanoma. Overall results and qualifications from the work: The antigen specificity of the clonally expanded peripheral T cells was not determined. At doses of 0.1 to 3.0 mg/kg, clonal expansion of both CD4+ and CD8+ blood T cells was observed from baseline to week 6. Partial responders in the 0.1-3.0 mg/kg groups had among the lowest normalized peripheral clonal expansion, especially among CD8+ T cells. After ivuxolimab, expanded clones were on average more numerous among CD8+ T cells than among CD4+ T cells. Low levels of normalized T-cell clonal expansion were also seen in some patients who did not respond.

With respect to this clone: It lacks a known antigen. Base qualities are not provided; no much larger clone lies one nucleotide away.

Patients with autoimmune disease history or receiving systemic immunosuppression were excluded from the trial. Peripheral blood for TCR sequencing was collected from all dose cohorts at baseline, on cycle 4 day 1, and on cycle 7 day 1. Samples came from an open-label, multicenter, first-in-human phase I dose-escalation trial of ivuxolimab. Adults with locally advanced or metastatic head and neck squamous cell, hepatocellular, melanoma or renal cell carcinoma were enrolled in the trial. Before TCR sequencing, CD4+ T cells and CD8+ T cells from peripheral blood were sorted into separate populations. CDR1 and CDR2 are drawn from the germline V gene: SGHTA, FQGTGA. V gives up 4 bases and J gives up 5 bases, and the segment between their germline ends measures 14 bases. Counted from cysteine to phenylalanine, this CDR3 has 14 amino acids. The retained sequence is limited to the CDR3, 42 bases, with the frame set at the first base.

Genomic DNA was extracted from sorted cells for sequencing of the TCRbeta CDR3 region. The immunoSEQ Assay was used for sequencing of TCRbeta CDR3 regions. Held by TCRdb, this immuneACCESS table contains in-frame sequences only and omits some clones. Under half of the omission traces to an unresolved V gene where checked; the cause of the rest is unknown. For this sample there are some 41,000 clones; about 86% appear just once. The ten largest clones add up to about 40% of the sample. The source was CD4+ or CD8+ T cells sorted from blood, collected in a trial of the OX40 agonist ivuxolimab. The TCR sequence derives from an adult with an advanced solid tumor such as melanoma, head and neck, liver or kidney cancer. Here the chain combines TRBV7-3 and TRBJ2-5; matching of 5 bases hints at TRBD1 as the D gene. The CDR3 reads CASSSDRIGETQYF. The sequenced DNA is TGTGCCAGCAGCTCAGACAGAATCGGGGAGACCCAGTACTTC.